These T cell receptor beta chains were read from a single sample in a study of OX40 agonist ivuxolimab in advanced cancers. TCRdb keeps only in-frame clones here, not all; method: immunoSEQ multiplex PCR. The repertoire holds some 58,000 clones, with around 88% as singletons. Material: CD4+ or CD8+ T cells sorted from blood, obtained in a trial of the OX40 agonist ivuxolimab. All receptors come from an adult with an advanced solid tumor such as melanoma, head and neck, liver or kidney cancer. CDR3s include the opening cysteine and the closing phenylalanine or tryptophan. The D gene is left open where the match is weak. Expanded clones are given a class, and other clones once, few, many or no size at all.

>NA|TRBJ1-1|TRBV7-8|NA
TGTGCCAGCAGCCCAGCGGGAAAAACTGAAGCTTTCTTT
CASSPAGKTEAFF
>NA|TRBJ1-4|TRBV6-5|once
TGTGCCAGCAGTTACGGTGGTGAAAAACTGTTTTTT
CASSYGGEKLFF
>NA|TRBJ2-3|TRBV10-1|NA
TGCGCCAGCAGTCCGGGAGTGGGCACAGATACGCAGTATTTT
CASSPGVGTDTQYF
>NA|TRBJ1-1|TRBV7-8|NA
TGTGCCAGCAGCCCATCCAGAGGGGGTAGGAACACTGAAGCTTTCTTT
CASSPSRGGRNTEAFF
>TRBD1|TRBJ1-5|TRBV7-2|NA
TGTGCCAGCAGCATGGGACAGGGATCCGCTCAGCCCCAGCATTTT
CASSMGQGSAQPQHF
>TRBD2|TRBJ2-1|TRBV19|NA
TGTGCCAGTAGTATATTGGGACTAGCGATCGATGAGCAGTTCTTC
CASSILGLAIDEQFF
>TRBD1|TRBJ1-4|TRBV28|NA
TGTGCCAGCACTCTACAGGGGGCATTGGGGGAAAAACTGTTTTTT
CASTLQGALGEKLFF
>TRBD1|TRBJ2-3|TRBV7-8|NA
TGTGCCAGCAGCTTGGGCGACAGGGATGCAGATACGCAGTATTTT
CASSLGDRDADTQYF
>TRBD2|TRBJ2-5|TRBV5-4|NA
TGTGCCAGCAAGTATAGCGGGAGGGTCCAAGAGACCCAGTACTTC
CASKYSGRVQETQYF
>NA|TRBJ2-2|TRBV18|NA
TGTGCCAGCTCAGAGACGACTCACAGAAACACCGGGGAGCTGTTTTTT
CASSETTHRNTGELFF
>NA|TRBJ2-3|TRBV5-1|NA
TGCGCCAGCAGCTCCGAGGGGGGGAGCACAGATACGCAGTATTTT
CASSSEGGSTDTQYF
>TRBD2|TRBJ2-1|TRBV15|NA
TGTGCCACCAGCAGAGATTCGGGCGGGAGGGCTTCTGTCTACAATGAGCAGTTCTTC
CATSRDSGGRASVYNEQFF
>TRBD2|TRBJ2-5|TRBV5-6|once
TGTGCCAGCAACCCCGGGGGGGGAATTCAAGAGACCCAGTACTTC
CASNPGGGIQETQYF
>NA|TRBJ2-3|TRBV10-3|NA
TGTGCCGCCCGACGGGGCGGTAGCACAGATACGCAGTATTTT
CAARRGGSTDTQYF
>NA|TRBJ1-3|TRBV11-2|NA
TGTGCCAGCAGCAGGGGTTCTGGAAACACCATATATTTT
CASSRGSGNTIYF
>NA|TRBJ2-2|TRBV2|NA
TGTGCCAGCAGTGGGGTATGGACCGGGGAGCTGTTTTTT
CASSGVWTGELFF
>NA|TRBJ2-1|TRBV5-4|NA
TGTGCCAGCAGCCCGACGGGGGACTCCTACAATGAGCAGTTCTTC
CASSPTGDSYNEQFF
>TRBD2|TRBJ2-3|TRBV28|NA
TGTGCCAGCGCGCTAGCGGGAGCTAAAACAGATACGCAGTATTTT
CASALAGAKTDTQYF
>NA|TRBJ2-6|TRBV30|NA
TGTGCCTACAACAGGGTACCTCTAACCGGGGCCAACGTCCTGACTTTC
CAYNRVPLTGANVLTF
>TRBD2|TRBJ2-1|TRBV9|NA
TGTGCCAGCAGCGTAGCTCCAGCGGGATTAGATGAGCAGTTCTTC
CASSVAPAGLDEQFF
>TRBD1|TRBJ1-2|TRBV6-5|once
TGTGCCAGCAGTTCCGCAGGGGGCGATGGCTACACCTTC
CASSSAGGDGYTF
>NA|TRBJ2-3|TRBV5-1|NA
TGCGCCAGCAGAGTAACTCCCGGTGCGGATACGCAGTATTTT
CASRVTPGADTQYF
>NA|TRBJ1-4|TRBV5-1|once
TGCGCCAGCAGCCCCGGGATCGGAGCAACTAATGAAAAACTGTTTTTT
CASSPGIGATNEKLFF
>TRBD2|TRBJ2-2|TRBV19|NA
TGTGCCAGTAGCCCCGCTCGGACTAGCGGAGACACCGGGGAGCTGTTTTTT
CASSPARTSGDTGELFF
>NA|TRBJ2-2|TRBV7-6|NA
TGTGCCAGCAGCTTAATAAGTCCAGGGTCTCACGCCGGGGAGCTGTTTTTT
CASSLISPGSHAGELFF
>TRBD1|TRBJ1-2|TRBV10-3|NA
TGTGCCATCGATCCGGGACAGGGGAACTATGGCTACACCTTC
CAIDPGQGNYGYTF
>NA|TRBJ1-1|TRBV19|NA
TGTGCCAGTACCCTTGGTGGGGGACCTATGAACACTGAAGCTTTCTTT
CASTLGGGPMNTEAFF
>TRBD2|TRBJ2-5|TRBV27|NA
TGTGCCAGCAGCCTCACTGGACTAGCGGGACGAGAGACCCAGTACTTC
CASSLTGLAGRETQYF
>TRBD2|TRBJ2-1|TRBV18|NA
TGTGCCAGCTCACCCCCCGCGGGAGCCTCCTACAATGAGCAGTTCTTC
CASSPPAGASYNEQFF
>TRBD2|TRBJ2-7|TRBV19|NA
TGTGCCCGGATAGGCCTAGCGGGCCCCTACGAGCAGTACTTC
CARIGLAGPYEQYF
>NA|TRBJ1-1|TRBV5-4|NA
TGTGCCAGCAGCCGACCTGGGACCAAGAACACTGAAGCTTTCTTT
CASSRPGTKNTEAFF
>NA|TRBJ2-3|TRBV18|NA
TGTGCCAGCTCACTTCTAGCGACAGATACGCAGTATTTT
CASSLLATDTQYF
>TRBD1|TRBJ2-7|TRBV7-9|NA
TGTGCCAGCACCGCGGACAGGATCTACGAGCAGTACTTC
CASTADRIYEQYF
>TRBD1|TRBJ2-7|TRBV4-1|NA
TGCGCCAGCAGCCAGGCGCCCGGGACAGGTCAGTCCTACGAGCAGTACTTC
CASSQAPGTGQSYEQYF
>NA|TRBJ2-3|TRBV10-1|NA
TGCGCCAGCAGTGAGCGAGCCGTAGATACGCAGTATTTT
CASSERAVDTQYF
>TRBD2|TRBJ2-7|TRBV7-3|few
TGTGCCAGCAGCTTCTCTCCCAGGACTAGCGGATCCTACGAGCAGTACTTC
CASSFSPRTSGSYEQYF
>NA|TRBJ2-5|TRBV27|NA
TGTGCCAGCAGTTTATTAGGCAGACAAGAGACCCAGTACTTC
CASSLLGRQETQYF
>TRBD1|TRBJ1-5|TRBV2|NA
TGTGCCAGCAGTGAAAGTGGGACAGGATATAGCAATCAGCCCCAGCATTTT
CASSESGTGYSNQPQHF
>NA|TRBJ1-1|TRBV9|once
TGTGCCAGCAGCCCCCCCCCGAGGCAGAACACTGAAGCTTTCTTT
CASSPPPRQNTEAFF
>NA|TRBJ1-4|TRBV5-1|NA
TGCGCCAGCAGCTTGGCCAGTAACGGACCTAATGAAAAACTGTTTTTT
CASSLASNGPNEKLFF
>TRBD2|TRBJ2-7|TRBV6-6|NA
TGTGCCAGCAAAGACGGGGAGGGTTCGGCCGAGCAGTACTTC
CASKDGEGSAEQYF
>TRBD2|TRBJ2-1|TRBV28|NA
TGTGCCAGCAGACAGTTTCGGACTAGCGCGGTCGATGAGCAGTTCTTC
CASRQFRTSAVDEQFF
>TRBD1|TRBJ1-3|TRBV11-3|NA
TGTGCCAGCAGCGCCAACACAGGGGGCACTGGAAACACCATATATTTT
CASSANTGGTGNTIYF
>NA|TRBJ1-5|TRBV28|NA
TGTGCCAGCAGGGGTTATAGCAATCAGCCCCAGCATTTT
CASRGYSNQPQHF
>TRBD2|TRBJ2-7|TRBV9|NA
TGTGCCAGCAGCGTAGGGTCCTCAGCGGGAGTTCCAGGCGAGCAGTACTTC
CASSVGSSAGVPGEQYF
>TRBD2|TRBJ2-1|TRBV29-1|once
TGCAGCGGAGCGGGACTTGGGAGCGATGAGCAGTTCTTC
CSGAGLGSDEQFF
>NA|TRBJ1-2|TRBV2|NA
TGTGCCAGCAGTGAAGAGACCAACTATGGCTACACCTTC
CASSEETNYGYTF
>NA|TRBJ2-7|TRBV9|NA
TGTGCCAGCAGCGTAGATTGGGGGTTGATGGACGAGCAGTACTTC
CASSVDWGLMDEQYF
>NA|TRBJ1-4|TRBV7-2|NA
TGTGCCAGCAGCCAGGGAAGGGGCGGGGAAAAACTGTTTTTT
CASSQGRGGEKLFF
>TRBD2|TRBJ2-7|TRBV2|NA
TGTGCCAGGGACTTTACGAGGGCTAGCGGGAGGGCGACCCTGTACGAGCAGTACTTC
CARDFTRASGRATLYEQYF
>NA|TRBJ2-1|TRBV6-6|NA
TGTGCCAGCAGTTACTCGGGAGCGAACAATGAGCAGTTCTTC
CASSYSGANNEQFF
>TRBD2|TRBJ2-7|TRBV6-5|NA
TGTGCCAGCAGGCGGACTAGCGGGAGCTACGAGCAGTACTTC
CASRRTSGSYEQYF
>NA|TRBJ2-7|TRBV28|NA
TGTGCCAGCAGTTTTTCCAGGACCTACGAGCAGTACTTC
CASSFSRTYEQYF
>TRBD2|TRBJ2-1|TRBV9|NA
TGTGCCAGCAGCGTAGGACTAGCGGGAGGGCCTTCCCACAATGAGCAGTTCTTC
CASSVGLAGGPSHNEQFF